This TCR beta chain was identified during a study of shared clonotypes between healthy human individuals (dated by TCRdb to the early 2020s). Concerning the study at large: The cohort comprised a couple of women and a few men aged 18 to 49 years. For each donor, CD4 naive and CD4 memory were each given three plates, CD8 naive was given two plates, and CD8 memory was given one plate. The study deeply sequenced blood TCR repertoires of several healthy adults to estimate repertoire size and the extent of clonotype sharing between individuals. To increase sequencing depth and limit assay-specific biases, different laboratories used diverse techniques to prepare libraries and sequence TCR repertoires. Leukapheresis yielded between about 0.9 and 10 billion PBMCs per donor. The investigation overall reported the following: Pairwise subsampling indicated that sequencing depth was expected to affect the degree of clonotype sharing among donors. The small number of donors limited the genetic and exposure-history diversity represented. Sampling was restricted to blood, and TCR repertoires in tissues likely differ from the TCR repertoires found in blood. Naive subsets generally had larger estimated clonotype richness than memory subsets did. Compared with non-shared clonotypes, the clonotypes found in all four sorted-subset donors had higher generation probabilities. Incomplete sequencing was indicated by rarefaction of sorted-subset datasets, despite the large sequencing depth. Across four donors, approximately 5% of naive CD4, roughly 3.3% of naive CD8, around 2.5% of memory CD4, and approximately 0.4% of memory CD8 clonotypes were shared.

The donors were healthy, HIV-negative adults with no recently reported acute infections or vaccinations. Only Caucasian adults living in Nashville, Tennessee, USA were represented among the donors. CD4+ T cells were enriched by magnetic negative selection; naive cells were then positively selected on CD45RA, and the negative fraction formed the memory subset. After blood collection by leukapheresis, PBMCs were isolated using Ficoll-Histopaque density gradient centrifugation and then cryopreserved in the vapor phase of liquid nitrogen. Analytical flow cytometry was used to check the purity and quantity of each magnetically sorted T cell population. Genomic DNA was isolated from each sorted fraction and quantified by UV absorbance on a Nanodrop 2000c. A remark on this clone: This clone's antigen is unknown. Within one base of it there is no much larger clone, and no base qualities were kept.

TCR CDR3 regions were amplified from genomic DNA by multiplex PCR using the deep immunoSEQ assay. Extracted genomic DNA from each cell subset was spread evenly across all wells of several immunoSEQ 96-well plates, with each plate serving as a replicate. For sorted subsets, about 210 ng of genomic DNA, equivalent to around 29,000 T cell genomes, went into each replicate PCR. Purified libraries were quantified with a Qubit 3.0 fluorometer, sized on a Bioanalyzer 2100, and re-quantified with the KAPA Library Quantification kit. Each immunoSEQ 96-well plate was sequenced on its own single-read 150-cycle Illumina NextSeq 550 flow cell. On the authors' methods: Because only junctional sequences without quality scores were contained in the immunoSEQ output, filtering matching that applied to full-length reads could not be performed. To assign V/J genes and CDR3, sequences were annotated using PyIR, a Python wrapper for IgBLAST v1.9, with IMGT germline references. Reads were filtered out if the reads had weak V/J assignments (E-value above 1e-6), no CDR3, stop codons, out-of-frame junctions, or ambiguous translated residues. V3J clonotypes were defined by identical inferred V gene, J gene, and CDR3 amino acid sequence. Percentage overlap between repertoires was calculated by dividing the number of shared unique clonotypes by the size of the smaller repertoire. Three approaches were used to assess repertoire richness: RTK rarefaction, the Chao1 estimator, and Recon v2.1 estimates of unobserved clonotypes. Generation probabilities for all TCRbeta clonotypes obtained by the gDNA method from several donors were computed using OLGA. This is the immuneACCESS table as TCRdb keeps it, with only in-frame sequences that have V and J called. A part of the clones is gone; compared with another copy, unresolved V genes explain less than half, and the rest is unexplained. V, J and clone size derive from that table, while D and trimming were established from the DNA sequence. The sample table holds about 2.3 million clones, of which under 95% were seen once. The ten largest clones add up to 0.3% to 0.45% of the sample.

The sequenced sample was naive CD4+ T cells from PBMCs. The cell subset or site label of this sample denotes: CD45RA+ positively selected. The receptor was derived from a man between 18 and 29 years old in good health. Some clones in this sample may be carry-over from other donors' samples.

The CDR3 region reads CASSLAPYILLTNTGELFF. The nucleotide sequence reads as follows: TGTGCCAGCAGCCTCGCCCCCTACATACTACTTACCAACACCGGGGAGCTGTTTTTT. The sequence is built from TRBV27 and TRBJ2-2; confidence is insufficient to name the D gene. The germline V gene (reference sequence) sets CDR1 to MNHEY and CDR2 to SMNVEV. Deletion took 6 bases off V and 2 bases off J, with a span of 25 bases between the germline ends. Counted from cysteine to phenylalanine, this CDR3 has 19 amino acids. The CDR3 DNA has 57 bases and is translated from base 1.